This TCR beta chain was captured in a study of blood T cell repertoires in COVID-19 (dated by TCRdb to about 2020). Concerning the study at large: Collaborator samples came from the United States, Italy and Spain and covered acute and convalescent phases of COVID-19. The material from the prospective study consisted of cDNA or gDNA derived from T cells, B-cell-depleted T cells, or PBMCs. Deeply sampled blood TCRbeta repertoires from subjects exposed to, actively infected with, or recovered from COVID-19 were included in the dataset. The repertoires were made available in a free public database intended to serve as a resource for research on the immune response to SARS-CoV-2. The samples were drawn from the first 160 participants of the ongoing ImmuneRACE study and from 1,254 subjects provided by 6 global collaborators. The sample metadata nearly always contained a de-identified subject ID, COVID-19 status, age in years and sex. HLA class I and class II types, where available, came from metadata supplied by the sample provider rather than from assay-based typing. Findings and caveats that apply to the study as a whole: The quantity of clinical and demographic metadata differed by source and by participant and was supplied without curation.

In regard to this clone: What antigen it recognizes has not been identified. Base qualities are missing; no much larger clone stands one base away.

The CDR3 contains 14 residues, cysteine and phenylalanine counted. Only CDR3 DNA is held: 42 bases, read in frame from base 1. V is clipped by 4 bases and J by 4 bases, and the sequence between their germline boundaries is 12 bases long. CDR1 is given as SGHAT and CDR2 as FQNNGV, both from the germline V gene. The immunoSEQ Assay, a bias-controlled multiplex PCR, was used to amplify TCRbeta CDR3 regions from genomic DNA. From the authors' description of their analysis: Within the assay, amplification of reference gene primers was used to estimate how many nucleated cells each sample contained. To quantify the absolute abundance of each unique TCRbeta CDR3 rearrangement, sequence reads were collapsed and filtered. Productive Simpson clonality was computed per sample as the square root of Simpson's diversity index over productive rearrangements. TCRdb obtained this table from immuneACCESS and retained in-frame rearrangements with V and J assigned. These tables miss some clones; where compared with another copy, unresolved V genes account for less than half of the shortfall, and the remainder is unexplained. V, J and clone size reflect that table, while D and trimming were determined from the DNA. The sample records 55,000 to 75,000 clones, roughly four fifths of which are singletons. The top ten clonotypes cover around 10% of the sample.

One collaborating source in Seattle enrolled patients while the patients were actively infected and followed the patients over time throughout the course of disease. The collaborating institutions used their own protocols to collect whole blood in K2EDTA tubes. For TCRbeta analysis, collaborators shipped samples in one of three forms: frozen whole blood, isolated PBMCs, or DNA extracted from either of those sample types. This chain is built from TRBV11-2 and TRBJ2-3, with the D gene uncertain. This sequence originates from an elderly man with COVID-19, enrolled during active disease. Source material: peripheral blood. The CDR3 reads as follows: CASSSDGFADTQYF. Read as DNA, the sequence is TGTGCCAGCAGCTCAGACGGGTTTGCAGATACGCAGTATTTT.